Listed here are 32 T cell receptor beta chains from one sample, sequenced in a study of blood T cell repertoires in COVID-19. Assay: immunoSEQ multiplex PCR; the TCRdb copy retains only in-frame clones and omits some. Altogether roughly 40,000 clones are present, more than 80% being singletons, with the ten largest covering roughly 8.1%. The material sequenced was peripheral blood. These receptors originate from a man aged 25-45 years with active or convalescent COVID-19.

This clone was seen only a few times. This chain connects TRBV11-2 to TRBJ2-7; D possibly corresponds to TRBD1 (5 bases). The CDR3 loop spans 17 amino acids. With 2 bases removed from V and 4 bases from J, the gap between germline ends came to 21 bases. Germline loops: CDR1 SGHAT, CDR2 FQNNGV. CDR3: CASSLITGARQGYEQYF. CDR3 sequence (DNA): TGTGCCAGCAGCTTAATAACTGGGGCAAGACAAGGGTACGAGCAGTACTTC.

The V and J genes are TRBV4-1 and TRBJ2-2, with unresolved D. The ends were cut back, 0 bases at V and 6 bases at J, with 14 bases in the middle. Germline V CDR1 and CDR2: MGHRA, YSYEKL. The CDR3 is made up of 16 amino acids. This chain's CDR3 is CASSQDGVGLPGELFF. CDR3 bases: TGCGCCAGCAGCCAAGATGGTGTGGGCCTTCCCGGGGAGCTGTTTTTT.

The rearrangement uses TRBV19 and TRBJ1-1; the match to TRBD1 covers 7 bases. The CDR3 sequence is 16 residues long. The germline gives CDR1 LNHDA, CDR2 SQIVND (reference sequence). V lost 4 bases and J lost 2; bases outside the gene matches: 10. The CDR3 here is CASSRDSEISNTEAFF. The CDR3, as DNA: TGTGCCAGTAGTAGGGACAGCGAGATTTCCAACACTGAAGCTTTCTTT.

V usage is TRBV10-3 and J usage is TRBJ1-2; weak D call: TRBD1 (6 bases). CDR3 length: 15 residues. CDR1 and CDR2 (germline): ENHRY, SYGVKD. V was shortened by 0 bases and J by 2 bases, with 10 bases between the two germline ends. CDR3 nucleotides: TGTGCCATCAGTGAGTCGACGGGGGGCAACTATGGCTACACCTTC. It yields the protein CAISESTGGNYGYTF.

This clone was seen only a few times. This same CDR3 is encoded by further DNA sequences in the sample. The chain joins TRBV7-2 to TRBJ1-1; possible D gene TRBD1, 6 bases. Per germline, CDR1 SGHTA and CDR2 FQGNSA. Deletions cut 1 base from V and 5 bases from J, with 11 bases between. The CDR3 totals 14 residues. DNA for the CDR3: TGTGCCAGCAGCTTAGGAACAGGGCGTACTGAAGCTTTCTTT. Protein product: CASSLGTGRTEAFF.

This chain connects TRBV6-6 to TRBJ2-3; TRBD2 agrees at 9 bases. Germline V gives CDR1 MNHNY, CDR2 SVGAGI (reference sequence). The V and J ends lost 0 bases and 0 bases, in that order; junction bases with no gene match: 1. The CDR3 is made up of 16 amino acids. CDR3 coding DNA: TGTGCCAGCAGTTACTCTAGCGGGAGAAGCACAGATACGCAGTATTTT. It encodes CASSYSSGRSTDTQYF.

V and J are TRBV19 and TRBJ2-2; the match to TRBD1 covers 11 bases. Germline V gene sequence: CDR1 LNHDA, CDR2 SQIVND (reference sequence). The CDR3 runs 14 residues. V shed 5 bases and J 11 bases; nucleotides not matched to a gene: 7. The CDR3 nucleotides are TGTGCCAGTAGTCTCCGGACAGGGGGCTTTGAGCTGTTTTTT. It codes for CASSLRTGGFELFF.

This clone is medium-sized by share. Other DNA variants within this sample encode the same CDR3. V is TRBV2 and J is TRBJ1-5; 10 bases are shared with TRBD1. Germline trimming cut 3 bases from V and 4 bases from J; bases unmatched to any gene: 6. CDR1 and CDR2 from the germline V gene are SNHLY and FYNNEI. This CDR3 region has 16 residues. In DNA form, the CDR3 reads TGTGCCAGCAGTGAGTTTGGGACAGGGGAAAATCAGCCCCAGCATTTT. Translation gives CASSEFGTGENQPQHF.

The count of this clone is one. The chain carries TRBV5-8 and TRBJ1-1; D might be TRBD1 (6 bases). The V end lost 0 bases, the J end lost 1 base, and 10 bases lay between the germline ends. CDR3 length equals 15 residues. CDR1 is SGHTS and CDR2 is YDEGEE in the germline V gene. The CDR3 coding sequence is TGTGCCAGCAGCTTGGGGACAGTTCCGAACACTGAAGCTTTCTTT. Residues: CASSLGTVPNTEAFF.

The rearrangement joins TRBV6-1 to TRBJ2-7; 10 nucleotides align to TRBD2. The V segment lost 3 bases and the J segment 5 bases; nucleotides outside the gene matches: 10. CDR3 length: 16 residues. Per germline, CDR1 MNHNS and CDR2 SASEGT. CDR3 bases: TGTGCCAGCAGTGACGCCCCCCGGACTAGCGGCAACGAGCAGTACGTC. Translation gives CASSDAPRTSGNEQYV.

This clone is a singleton in its sample. The chain joins TRBV24-1 to TRBJ1-5; TRBD1 is a possible D gene (5 bases). Trimming stripped 7 bases from V and 9 bases from J, with 21 bases between. The CDR3 is 15 amino acids. Germline CDR1 is KGHDR and CDR2 is SFDVKD. CDR3 nucleotides: TGTGCCACCAGCGCAGGGACCGTGGGAGGAGGGCCCCAGCATTTT. Protein product: CATSAGTVGGGPQHF.

The V and J genes are TRBV6-2 or TRBV6-3 and TRBJ2-3, with 10 bases matching TRBD2. V lost 2 bases, J lost 2 bases, and 7 bases stayed unmatched. CDR1 and CDR2 from the germline V gene are MNHEY and SVGEGT. The CDR3 spans 17 residues. The CDR3: CASSYHRTSGSTDTQYF. The CDR3 region has the DNA TGTGCCAGCAGTTACCATAGGACTAGCGGATCCACAGATACGCAGTATTTT.

The rearrangement links TRBV29-1 to TRBJ1-5; D remains ambiguous. V was cut by 1 base and J by 4 bases, with 8 bases left in between. This CDR3 comprises 13 residues. Germline CDR1 SQVTM, CDR2 ANQGSEA. CDR3 nucleotides: TGCAGCGTTGAAGGGCAGTTAAATCAGCCCCAGCATTTT. Translating gives CSVEGQLNQPQHF.

This sequence joins TRBV18 and TRBJ2-1; 7 nucleotides agree with TRBD2. CDR3 size: 16 residues. Trimming at V came to 0 bases and at J to 1 base, leaving 3 bases not matched to a gene. Per the germline V gene, CDR1 is KGHSH and CDR2 is LQKENI. The CDR3 region has the DNA TGTGCCAGCTCACCACCGGGGGGGATTTCCTACAATGAGCAGTTCTTC. Translation gives CASSPPGGISYNEQFF. Looking up the rest from reference TRBV18 and TRBJ2-1 gives the full variable domain: NAGVMQNPRHLVRRRGQEARLRCSPMKGHSHVYWYRQLPEEGLKFMVYLQKENIIDESGMPKERFSAEFPKEGPSILRIQQVVRGDSAAYFCASSPPGGISYNEQFFGPGTRLTVL.

The genes are TRBV2 and TRBJ1-2; TRBD1 agrees at 8 bases. CDR3 length: 14 amino acids. V was clipped by 2 bases and J by 4 bases; unmatched bases: 3. Germline CDR1 and CDR2: SNHLY and FYNNEI. This CDR3 is CASSEQGAVYGYTF. CDR3 coding DNA: TGTGCCAGCAGTGAACAGGGGGCGGTCTATGGCTACACCTTC.

This clone is a singleton in its sample. Other DNA sequences in this specimen translate into the identical CDR3. The chain recombines TRBV5-1 with TRBJ1-2; D call uncertain. The CDR3 consists of 13 residues. CDR1 and CDR2 (germline): SGHRS, YFSETQ. Trimming removed 2 bases at V and 5 bases at J, with 10 bases between. CDR3 amino acids: CASSLEGNYGYTF. DNA for the CDR3: TGCGCCAGCAGCTTAGAGGGAAATTATGGCTACACCTTC.

The chain joins TRBV11-2 to TRBJ2-7; 8 nucleotides align to TRBD2. This CDR3 has 15 residues. J lost 0 bases, V lost 1 base, and 2 bases had no gene match. Germline CDR1 reads SGHAT; CDR2 reads FQNNGV. The CDR3 protein is CASSLASGSSYEQYV. As DNA, the CDR3 is TGTGCCAGCAGCTTAGCCAGCGGGAGCTCCTACGAGCAGTACGTC.

The rearrangement links TRBV6-6 to TRBJ1-2; 10 nucleotides match TRBD1. V lost 2 bases and J lost 4; bases outside the gene matches: 1. This CDR3 is 14 amino acids long. Looked up from germline, CDR1 is MNHNY and CDR2 is SVGAGI (reference sequence). CDR3 residues: CASSYRTGGYGYTF. The CDR3 nucleotides are TGTGCCAGCAGTTACCGGACAGGGGGCTATGGCTACACCTTC.

A few counts support this clone. The chain is built from TRBV6-5 and TRBJ2-2; 7 bases line up with TRBD1. The CDR3 spans 13 residues. Looked up from germline, CDR1 is MNHEY and CDR2 is SVGAGI. Trimming cost V 6 bases and J 7 bases; bases outside gene matches: 5. The CDR3 DNA sequence: TGTGCCAGCAGAACAGGGGAGATCGGGGAGCTGTTTTTT. Translation: CASRTGEIGELFF.

This clone was observed once. The chain has TRBV6-5 and TRBJ1-1; D is uncertain. Germline loops: CDR1 MNHEY, CDR2 SVGAGI. The CDR3 runs 15 residues. Trimming took off 2 bases at V and 7 bases at J, with 17 bases between the two ends. The DNA of the CDR3 is TGTGCCAGCAGTTACACCGGACTTTTGAACGGTGAAGCTTTCTTT. This gives the protein CASSYTGLLNGEAFF.

This chain connects TRBV6-6 to TRBJ1-1; possible D gene TRBD1, 5 bases. Germline loops: CDR1 MNHNY, CDR2 SVGAGI (reference sequence). The CDR3 is 15 residues long. V was shortened by 2 bases and J by 4 bases, with 14 bases between the two germline ends. This chain's CDR3 is CASSYAQGGATEAFF. In DNA form, the CDR3 reads TGTGCCAGCAGTTACGCTCAGGGAGGTGCCACTGAAGCTTTCTTT.

The chain is built from TRBV5-1 and TRBJ2-1, with 14 bases fitting TRBD2. CDR1 is SGHRS, CDR2 YFSETQ, per germline. Trimming at V came to 2 bases and at J to 4 bases, leaving 5 bases not matched to a gene. This CDR3 comprises 17 residues. CDR3 region: CASSFAGLAGVYNEQFF. CDR3 nucleotides: TGCGCCAGCAGCTTCGCGGGACTAGCGGGGGTATACAATGAGCAGTTCTTC.

J is TRBJ1-1 and V is TRBV5-6, with 8 positions matching TRBD1. In germline, CDR1 is SGHDT, CDR2 YYEEEE. This CDR3 has 16 amino acids. Trimming removed 1 base from V and 0 bases from J; junction bases left unmatched: 5. The CDR3 loop reads CASSLTGGPMNTEAFF. The CDR3 DNA follows: TGTGCCAGCAGCTTGACAGGGGGACCCATGAACACTGAAGCTTTCTTT.

The chain is built from TRBV27 and TRBJ2-2; TRBD1 agrees at 9 bases. The CDR3 has 13 amino acids. The V and J ends lost 4 bases and 6 bases, in that order; junction bases with no gene match: 0. Germline V gene lookup returns CDR1 MNHEY and CDR2 SMNVEV (reference sequence). The CDR3 nucleotides are TGTGCCAGCAGTTACAGGGGGCCCGGGGAGCTGTTTTTT. It translates to CASSYRGPGELFF.

About this clone itself: Other nucleotide sequences in the sample specify the same CDR3. The gene calls are TRBV4-3 and TRBJ2-1; tentatively, D is TRBD2 (5 bases). This CDR3 is built from 16 residues. V shed 0 bases and J shed 0 bases, with 9 bases lying between them. Germline V CDR1 and CDR2: LGHNA, YSLEER. The CDR3 nucleotides are TGCGCCAGCAGCCAAGACGTAGGGAGCTCCTACAATGAGCAGTTCTTC. Translation gives CASSQDVGSSYNEQFF.

The V call is TRBV19, the J call TRBJ1-3; D might be TRBD1 (6 bases). CDR1 LNHDA and CDR2 SQIVND come from the germline V gene (reference sequence). The CDR3 has 15 amino acids. The V gene lost 5 bases and the J gene lost 1 base, with 12 bases spanning the gap. The CDR3 spells CASSADRPSGNTIYF. As DNA, the CDR3 is TGTGCCAGTAGTGCCGACAGGCCTTCTGGAAACACCATATATTTT.

This clone was counted only a few times. The rearrangement links TRBV7-2 to TRBJ2-2; D is ambiguous. Germline lookup yields CDR1 SGHTA and CDR2 FQGNSA. CDR3 size: 16 residues. V lost 1 base and J 5 bases, leaving 14 bases between the germline ends. The CDR3 sequence is CASSLGKRVETGELFF. The CDR3 coding sequence is TGTGCCAGCAGCTTAGGGAAGCGAGTGGAGACCGGGGAGCTGTTTTTT.

The V call is TRBV7-3, the J call TRBJ2-3; 7 bases line up with TRBD2. Looked up from germline, CDR1 is SGHTA and CDR2 is FQGTGA. Trimming cost V 2 bases and J 1 base; bases outside gene matches: 6. The CDR3 sequence is 16 residues long. This chain's CDR3 is CASSLVSGGGTDTQYF. As DNA, the CDR3 is TGTGCCAGCAGCTTAGTATCGGGGGGAGGCACAGATACGCAGTATTTT. The full variable domain, its missing parts supplied by reference TRBV7-3 and TRBJ2-3, is GAGVSQTPSNKVTEKGKYVELRCDPISGHTALYWYRQSLGQGPEFLIYFQGTGAADDSGLPNDRFFAVRPEGSVSTLKIQRTERGDSAVYLCASSLVSGGGTDTQYFGPGTRLTVL.

A remark on this clone: Other DNA sequences from this sample encode an identical CDR3 as well. CDR3 bases: TGCGCCAGCAGCTTCGGCAGGGGGGATGGCTACACCTTC. Residues: CASSFGRGDGYTF. The V gene is TRBV5-1, the J gene TRBJ1-2; 7 bases are a match to TRBD1. The germline gives CDR1 SGHRS, CDR2 YFSETQ. The CDR3 is 13 residues long. Trimming cost V 2 bases and J 6 bases; bases outside gene matches: 4.

This clone was found a few times. The same CDR3 also results from other DNA sequences found in this sample. V and J are TRBV11-1 and TRBJ1-1; 7 bases match TRBD1. V was clipped by 5 bases and J by 1 base; unmatched bases: 7. The CDR3 is made up of 15 amino acids. CDR1 is SGHAT, CDR2 FQDESV, per germline (reference sequence). CDR3 protein: CASSPRTGRNTEAFF. CDR3 bases: TGTGCCAGCAGCCCCCGGACAGGCAGGAACACTGAAGCTTTCTTT.

The V gene is TRBV5-6, the J gene TRBJ1-4; D may be TRBD1 (6 bases). CDR1 is SGHDT, CDR2 YYEEEE, per germline. V gave up 0 bases and J gave up 0 bases, with 9 bases separating them. The CDR3 is 16 residues long. The DNA for the CDR3 is TGTGCCAGCAGCTTGGACACAGGGACAACTAATGAAAAACTGTTTTTT. It codes for CASSLDTGTTNEKLFF.

V usage is TRBV15 and J usage is TRBJ2-1; 8 nucleotides agree with TRBD1. V gave up 5 bases and J gave up 6 bases; unmatched junction bases: 12. This CDR3 has 16 residues. In germline, CDR1 is LNHNV, CDR2 YYDKDF (reference sequence). DNA for the CDR3: TGTGCCACCAGCTCCAGGGGCAGGGGGCGACTCAATGAGCAGTTCTTC. It is translated as CATSSRGRGRLNEQFF. The full variable domain, completed using reference TRBV15 and TRBJ2-1, is DAMVIQNPRYQVTQFGKPVTLSCSQTLNHNVMYWYQQKSSQAPKLLFHYYDKDFNNEADTPDNFQSRRPNTSFCFLDIRSPGLGDTAMYLCATSSRGRGRLNEQFFGPGTRLTVL.